The rows below give T cell receptor beta chains drawn from one sample of a study of blood T cell repertoires in COVID-19. Using immunoSEQ multiplex PCR, the repertoire was profiled, and TCRdb retains in-frame clones only, with some absent. The top ten clones hold 2.5% of a sample with about 150,000 clones, about 87% of them seen once. Source material: peripheral blood. The source of these receptors is a human donor with COVID-19, enrolled during active disease. The donor label of this sample is uncertain. CDR3s include the opening cysteine and the closing phenylalanine or tryptophan. The D gene is left open where the match is weak. Clone sizes are given selectively: once, few, many, or a class where the clone is expanded.

TRBV5-5	NA	TRBJ1-1	once	CASSSQSHTEAFF	TGTGCCAGCAGCTCACAGAGTCACACTGAAGCTTTCTTT
TRBV18	NA	TRBJ1-1	NA	CASSPSPNTEAFF	TGTGCCAGCTCACCCTCCCCGAACACTGAAGCTTTCTTT
TRBV19	TRBD1	TRBJ1-3	once	CASSTGQGGSGNTIYF	TGTGCCAGTAGTACGGGACAGGGCGGCTCTGGAAACACCATATATTTT
TRBV4-2	TRBD1	TRBJ1-2	once	CASSQGARGTGDGYTF	TGTGCCAGCAGCCAAGGAGCGAGAGGGACAGGGGACGGCTACACCTTC
TRBV24-1	TRBD2	TRBJ2-1	few	CATSDFAGGPGARYEQFF	TGTGCCACCAGTGATTTTGCGGGAGGGCCGGGGGCGAGGTATGAGCAGTTCTTC
TRBV5-4	NA	TRBJ2-7	NA	CASSLAQALYEQYF	TGTGCCAGCAGCTTGGCCCAGGCCCTCTACGAGCAGTACTTC
TRBV5-4	TRBD1	TRBJ2-2	NA	CASTRQGNTGELFF	TGTGCCAGCACCCGACAGGGGAACACCGGGGAGCTGTTTTTT
TRBV18	NA	TRBJ1-6	NA	CASSRGQGDSPLHF	TGTGCCAGCTCACGGGGGCAGGGAGATTCACCCCTCCACTTT
TRBV5-1	TRBD1	TRBJ2-6	NA	CASSSTGQARANVLTF	TGCGCCAGCAGCTCGACGGGACAGGCTAGGGCCAACGTCCTGACTTTC
TRBV6-4	NA	TRBJ2-1	NA	CASSGSYNEQFF	TGTGCCAGCAGCGGCTCCTACAATGAGCAGTTCTTC
TRBV3-1/TRBV3-2	TRBD2	TRBJ2-2	NA	CASSLGLAGKTGELFF	TGTGCCAGCAGCTTGGGACTAGCGGGGAAAACCGGGGAGCTGTTTTTT
TRBV7-3	TRBD1	TRBJ2-7	NA	CASSVTGTGESYEQYF	TGTGCCAGCAGCGTTACCGGGACAGGGGAGTCCTACGAGCAGTACTTC
TRBV3-1/TRBV3-2	NA	TRBJ2-2	once	CASSFGVSNTGELFF	TGTGCCAGCAGCTTCGGGGTCTCGAACACCGGGGAGCTGTTTTTT
TRBV6-6	TRBD1	TRBJ2-3	NA	CASSYSGTGGTDTQYF	TGTGCCAGCAGTTACTCGGGGACAGGGGGTACAGATACGCAGTATTTT
TRBV13	NA	TRBJ2-7	NA	CASSLGGGTEYF	TGTGCCAGCAGCTTAGGCGGGGGAACTGAATACTTC
TRBV29-1	TRBD1	TRBJ2-2	NA	CSVAGTGSTGELFF	TGCAGCGTTGCCGGGACAGGGAGCACCGGGGAGCTGTTTTTT
TRBV4-1	TRBD1	TRBJ2-7	NA	CASSHGTGRGSYEQYF	TGCGCCAGCAGCCACGGGACAGGGAGGGGATCCTACGAGCAGTACTTC
TRBV5-5	NA	TRBJ2-5	NA	CASSLVRGQGETQYF	TGTGCCAGCAGCTTGGTCAGAGGCCAGGGGGAGACCCAGTACTTC
TRBV14	TRBD1	TRBJ1-1	NA	CASSQDFGQGIEAFF	TGTGCCAGCAGCCAAGATTTCGGACAGGGAATTGAAGCTTTCTTT
TRBV11-1	TRBD1	TRBJ2-7	NA	CASSLYTGGQDEQYF	TGTGCCAGCAGCTTATATACAGGGGGTCAGGACGAGCAGTACTTC
TRBV18	TRBD1	TRBJ2-2	NA	CASSTDRSGELFF	TGTGCCAGCTCAACGGACAGGTCCGGGGAGCTGTTTTTT
TRBV6-5	TRBD1	TRBJ2-7	once	CASSSRAGGLHDEQYF	TGTGCCAGCAGTTCCCGGGCAGGGGGTCTGCACGACGAGCAGTACTTC
TRBV6-6	TRBD2	TRBJ2-5	NA	CASSYSGAGEETQYF	TGTGCCAGCAGTTACTCTGGCGCGGGAGAAGAGACCCAGTACTTC
TRBV11-3	NA	TRBJ1-4	NA	CASSLSESSTTTNEKLFF	TGTGCCAGCAGCTTATCAGAAAGTTCGACAACAACTAATGAAAAACTGTTTTTT
TRBV27	TRBD2	TRBJ2-1	NA	CASSLMGLAGNEQFF	TGTGCCAGCAGTTTAATGGGACTAGCCGGCAATGAGCAGTTCTTC
TRBV19	TRBD1	TRBJ2-1	NA	CASSARDRGLSGEQFF	TGTGCCAGTAGTGCCCGGGACAGGGGGCTATCGGGTGAGCAGTTCTTC
TRBV6-5	NA	TRBJ1-1	NA	CASSYLLDTEAFF	TGTGCCAGCAGTTATTTACTGGACACTGAAGCTTTCTTT
TRBV10-1	TRBD1	TRBJ1-5	NA	CASRNNPTGALEQPQHF	TGCGCCAGCCGCAATAACCCAACAGGGGCACTTGAGCAGCCCCAGCATTTT
TRBV10-2	NA	TRBJ1-1	NA	CATARRGTELNTEAFF	TGCGCCACTGCCCGCAGGGGTACCGAACTGAACACTGAAGCTTTCTTT
TRBV5-1	NA	TRBJ1-2	NA	CASSFRGGNYGYTF	TGCGCCAGCAGCTTTAGGGGGGGTAACTATGGCTACACCTTC
TRBV2	TRBD1	TRBJ1-2	NA	CASRTGPSYTF	TGTGCCAGCAGGACAGGGCCAAGCTACACCTTC
TRBV4-2	TRBD1	TRBJ1-1	NA	CASSVAGGPGNTEAFF	TGTGCCAGCAGCGTGGCAGGGGGCCCCGGGAACACTGAAGCTTTCTTT
TRBV19	NA	TRBJ2-3	NA	CASSPRREPHADTQYF	TGTGCCAGTAGTCCCCGGAGGGAGCCTCACGCAGATACGCAGTATTTT
TRBV10-3	TRBD1	TRBJ1-1	NA	CAISEEGATEAFF	TGTGCCATCAGTGAGGAGGGGGCCACTGAAGCTTTCTTT
TRBV19	TRBD1	TRBJ2-1	NA	CASDRTGTSNEQFF	TGTGCCAGTGACCGGACAGGGACAAGCAATGAGCAGTTCTTC
TRBV12-3/TRBV12-4	NA	TRBJ1-5	NA	CASSYRANQPQHF	TGTGCCAGCAGTTACAGGGCGAATCAGCCCCAGCATTTT
TRBV27	NA	TRBJ2-3	once	CASSLDYTTDTQYF	TGTGCCAGCAGTTTAGACTACACCACAGATACGCAGTATTTT
TRBV7-9	NA	TRBJ2-7	NA	CASSQRGTSSYEQYF	TGTGCCAGCAGCCAAAGGGGGACGAGCTCCTACGAGCAGTACTTC
TRBV7-9	TRBD1	TRBJ2-2	NA	CASSPGTGNTGELFF	TGTGCCAGCAGTCCCGGGACAGGGAACACCGGGGAGCTGTTTTTT
TRBV6-5	NA	TRBJ1-5	NA	CASSPDSFSNQPQHF	TGTGCCAGCAGTCCGGACAGTTTTAGCAATCAGCCCCAGCATTTT
TRBV5-4	TRBD1	TRBJ2-7	NA	CASRKTGGSSYEQYF	TGTGCCAGCAGGAAGACAGGGGGCTCCTCCTACGAGCAGTACTTC
TRBV6-6	TRBD1	TRBJ1-2	NA	CASSSRDRVYGYTF	TGTGCCAGCAGTTCCCGAGACAGGGTCTATGGCTACACCTTC
TRBV5-6	NA	TRBJ1-2	NA	CASSPPQGISYGYTF	TGTGCCAGCAGCCCACCACAGGGTATCTCGTATGGCTACACCTTC
TRBV27	TRBD2	TRBJ2-5	NA	CASSTQAGGQETQYF	TGTGCCAGCAGTACCCAAGCGGGGGGCCAAGAGACCCAGTACTTC
TRBV19	NA	TRBJ1-5	NA	CASSDIGQPQHF	TGTGCCAGTAGTGACATAGGTCAGCCCCAGCATTTT
TRBV11-2	NA	TRBJ1-2	NA	CASSSQPTPANYGYTF	TGTGCCAGCAGTAGCCAACCGACTCCTGCTAACTATGGCTACACCTTC
TRBV10-3	NA	TRBJ1-1	few	CAIRRVGTEAFF	TGTGCCATCAGGCGTGTCGGCACTGAAGCTTTCTTT
TRBV11-2	NA	TRBJ2-3	NA	CASSLGKGGRGKDTQYF	TGTGCCAGCAGCTTAGGGAAGGGCGGCAGGGGTAAGGATACGCAGTATTTT